A selection of T cell receptor beta chains follows, all from one sample in a study of regulatory T cells in long-lasting Graves disease. TCRdb reanalysed the multiplex PCR reads using MiXCR and keeps one entry per CDR3 protein. The table records 600,000 to 850,000 distinct CDR3 sequences, 25% to 35% of them present only once. Source: peripheral blood mononuclear cells (PBMCs), taken when the disease was refractory, from a patient treated with antithyroid drugs. The receptors were sampled from a female donor with Graves disease. CDR3s include the opening cysteine and the closing phenylalanine or tryptophan. A D gene is named only where the DNA matches it firmly. Some rows have no size entry. The others give once, few or many, or a class for an expanded clone.

CDR3 DNA	CDR3 protein	V gene	clone size	D gene	J gene
TGTGCCAGCAGGGCCTCTCGGCAGGGCTTGAATGGCTACACCTTC	CASRASRQGLNGYTF	TRBV2	many	.	TRBJ1-2
TGTGCCAGTAGTATGGGGACTAGCGGGAGGAAGCGCCGGGGTTACGAGCAGTACTTC	CASSMGTSGRKRRGYEQYF	TRBV19	.	TRBD2	TRBJ2-7
TGTGCCAGTATGAGGACTAGCGGGACGGACGAGCAGTACTTC	CASMRTSGTDEQYF	TRBV19	.	TRBD2	TRBJ2-7
TGTGCCAGCAGTTTCGGCGGGAGATTAGGTACGCAGTATTTT	CASSFGGRLGTQYF	TRBV27	.	TRBD2	TRBJ2-3
TGTGCCAGCAGTTTTGGTCAGGGATCTCTCTACTATGGCTACACCTTC	CASSFGQGSLYYGYTF	TRBV28	many	.	TRBJ1-2
TGCGCCAGCAGCCAAGGCGGGAGGTACCAAGAGACCCAGTACTTC	CASSQGGRYQETQYF	TRBV4-1	few	TRBD2	TRBJ2-5
TGCGCCAGCAGCTTGGCACAGGGGGGGTACGAGCAGTACTTC	CASSLAQGGYEQYF	TRBV5-1	few	.	TRBJ2-7
TGTGCCAGCAGCAATTCAGGTATCACCGGGGAGCTGTTTTTT	CASSNSGITGELFF	TRBV7-9	few	.	TRBJ2-2
TGCGCCAGCAGTGAGTTAACTAACTATGGCTACACCTTC	CASSELTNYGYTF	TRBV10-2	few	.	TRBJ1-2
TGTGCCAGCAGTTTTTCCAGGGGACTAGGTGGGACCCAGTACTTC	CASSFSRGLGGTQYF	TRBV12-3/TRBV12-4	few	TRBD2	TRBJ2-5
TGTGCCAGCAGTTCGAACAGGGGTGGTGGGGCCAACGTCCTGACTTTC	CASSSNRGGGANVLTF	TRBV6-2/TRBV6-3	few	TRBD1	TRBJ2-6
TGTGCCAGCAGCCAATATTTGGGGGGGCGTTTGGAAAAACTGTTTTTT	CASSQYLGGRLEKLFF	TRBV3-1	.	.	TRBJ1-4
TGTGCCAGCGGTCTTGGCGGGAGGACATGGGTTGAGCAGTTCTTC	CASGLGGRTWVEQFF	TRBV13	.	TRBD2	TRBJ2-1
TGTGCCAGCAGCTTAAGGGACAGCACGGCTGAGCAGTACTTC	CASSLRDSTAEQYF	TRBV7-6	many	TRBD1	TRBJ2-7
TGCAGTGCTAGGGGTCTAGATATCACAGGGCTGAACACTGAAGCTTTCTTT	CSARGLDITGLNTEAFF	TRBV20-1	few	.	TRBJ1-1
TGCAGCGTAGGACCAGCAGGGGAGACCCAGTACTTC	CSVGPAGETQYF	TRBV29-1	few	.	TRBJ2-5
TGTGCCAGCAGCTCCGGGACAGGGGCCATACCCTCTAACTATGGCTACACCTTC	CASSSGTGAIPSNYGYTF	TRBV11-2	few	TRBD1	TRBJ1-2
TGTGCCAGCAGCTTAGGGCCCTGGAACAATGAGCAGTTCTTC	CASSLGPWNNEQFF	TRBV11-2	.	.	TRBJ2-1
TGTGCCAGCTTGGTTATGAACACTGAAGCTTTCTTT	CASLVMNTEAFF	TRBV6-1	many	.	TRBJ1-1
TGTGCCAGCAGTTTGCGGGACGGCTTCAATGAGCAGTTCTTC	CASSLRDGFNEQFF	TRBV12-3/TRBV12-4	.	.	TRBJ2-1
TGTGCCAGCAGTTACTTACAGGGGGCAAGGGGCAATCAGCCCCAGCATTTT	CASSYLQGARGNQPQHF	TRBV6-2/TRBV6-3	few	TRBD1	TRBJ1-5
TGCAGCGCTCACCCAGCGGTAGGTGAAGCTTTCTTT	CSAHPAVGEAFF	TRBV29-1	few	.	TRBJ1-1
TGTGCCAGCAGTGAATCCCCCGGGCCCAACTATGGCTACACCTTC	CASSESPGPNYGYTF	TRBV25-1	few	.	TRBJ1-2
TGCAGTGCTCTGGACCCGGAGCCAGCTAACTATGGCTACACCTTC	CSALDPEPANYGYTF	TRBV20-1	few	.	TRBJ1-2
TGCAGCGTGGCCCGGCAACTAAACTATGGCTACACCTTC	CSVARQLNYGYTF	TRBV29-1	.	.	TRBJ1-2
TGTGCCAGCACCGGGGCGGGTTTTGGTGGCTACACCTTC	CASTGAGFGGYTF	TRBV3-1	.	.	TRBJ1-2
TGTGCCAGCAGTTCCGGGACATTCTTGTATTTT	CASSSGTFLYF	TRBV27	few	.	TRBJ1-5
TGTGCCAGCAGTTACAACTCTGGGGCCAACGTCCTGACTTTC	CASSYNSGANVLTF	TRBV6-5	many	.	TRBJ2-6
TGCGCCAGCAGCTTGGCCGAGGTAGTACCGAACACTGAAGCTTTCTTT	CASSLAEVVPNTEAFF	TRBV5-1	.	.	TRBJ1-1
TGTGCCAGCAGTGGACCTCCCCATGCCAACTACACCTTC	CASSGPPHANYTF	TRBV12-3/TRBV12-4	many	.	TRBJ1-2
TGTGCCAGCAGCTTAAAACCCCCTCGCGAGCAGTACTTC	CASSLKPPREQYF	TRBV11-2	few	.	TRBJ2-7
TGTGCCAGCAGCTTAGATGGGACAGGGGGCGTCCGACGGGAGACCCAGTACTTC	CASSLDGTGGVRRETQYF	TRBV11-2	many	TRBD1	TRBJ2-5
TGTGCCAGCCCCCTCGAGGTTGGGAATCCGAAGGAGACCCAGTACTTC	CASPLEVGNPKETQYF	TRBV27	.	.	TRBJ2-5
TGTGCCATCAGTGAGTCCGTGACCGGGGAGCTGTTTTTT	CAISESVTGELFF	TRBV10-3	once	.	TRBJ2-2
TGCGCCAGCAGCCCCACCGAGAACGAAAAACTGTTTTTT	CASSPTENEKLFF	TRBV5-1	.	.	TRBJ1-4